The source of this T cell receptor (beta chain) is a study of OX40 agonist ivuxolimab in advanced cancers. Some clones are missing from TCRdb's copy, which holds only in-frame ones; the method was immunoSEQ multiplex PCR. The table lists about 77,000 clones, around 82% of them singletons. A note on this clone: What it binds is not known.

Germline V gene sequence: CDR1 SGHTA, CDR2 FQGNSA. The CDR3 consists of 14 residues. V was pared by 3 bases and J by 3 bases, with 4 bases of the junction left unmatched. Overall study results and limits: In general, CD8+ T cells held more expanded clones than CD4+ did, on average. CD4+ and CD8+ blood T cells expanded clonally by week 6 at 0.1 to 3.0 mg/kg.

The gene calls are TRBV7-2 and TRBJ2-7; 8 bases line up with TRBD1. The clonotype was recovered from an adult with an advanced solid tumor such as melanoma, head and neck, liver or kidney cancer. The sequencing here drew on CD4+ or CD8+ T cells sorted from blood, taken in a trial of the OX40 agonist ivuxolimab. The CDR3 DNA reads as TGTGCCAGCAGCTTGATGACAGGGGTCTACGAGCAGTACTTC. Translation: CASSLMTGVYEQYF.